This T cell receptor (beta chain) was documented in a study of tumor-infiltrating lymphocytes in primary liver carcinoma. This clonotype was observed many times. Co-extraction yielded RNA and DNA from around 20-30 mg of unsorted bulk tissue. Starting material of around 460 ng total RNA yielded TCR beta cDNA via a constant-region primer. Libraries covering TCR beta were generated through three nested multiplex PCR rounds (using a slightly modified ARM-PCR). Rounds one and two of PCR, each of 10 cycles, were primed with TRBV1-TRBV30 forward primers and a C-beta reverse primer. TCRdb redid the calling of the multiplex PCR reads with MiXCR, one entry per CDR3 protein. The repertoire holds under 85,000 distinct CDR3 sequences, with roughly 72% as singletons. The CDR3 is 11 amino acids. Looked up from germline, CDR1 is MNHNS and CDR2 is SASEGT. V gave up 3 bases and J gave up 5 bases, with 5 bases separating them.

The chain carries TRBV6-1 and TRBJ2-7; D gene ambiguous. What was sequenced was liver tumor tissue from sampling region 1. Subset here: tumor region T1, superior pole. The TCR comes from a man between 40 and 49 years old with primary liver carcinoma and hepatitis B virus infection. The CDR3 sequence: CASSEGHEQYF. The CDR3 region has the DNA TGTGCCAGCAGTGAGGGCCACGAGCAGTACTTC.